Listed below are T cell receptor beta chains from one sample, sequenced in a study of PD-1 blockade in classical Hodgkin lymphoma. Profiling relied on immunoSEQ multiplex PCR, and the TCRdb table lists in-frame clones only, not all of them. This sample has 40,000 to 50,000 clones, with around 86% found just once. The material sequenced was peripheral blood mononuclear cells (PBMCs), taken before the second cycle of nivolumab. Receptors originate from a human donor with classical Hodgkin lymphoma. Both conserved end residues are part of each CDR3. The D gene is left open where the match is weak. Clone sizes are given selectively: once, few, many, or a class where the clone is expanded.

cdr3_nt,cdr3_aa,clone_size,v_call,j_call,d_call
TGTGCCAGCAGCCGAGTCTCGACTAGCGGGAGAGGAGATGAGCAGTTCTTC,CASSRVSTSGRGDEQFF,NA,TRBV5-4,TRBJ2-1,TRBD2
TGTGCCAGCACGACAGGGTCCTTTTACTCTGGAAACACCATATATTTT,CASTTGSFYSGNTIYF,NA,TRBV18,TRBJ1-3,TRBD1
TGTGCCAGCAGTTACTCGGGCGTGGGAGCAGCCTACGAGCAGTACTTC,CASSYSGVGAAYEQYF,once,TRBV6-5,TRBJ2-7,NA
TGTGCCAGCAGCAAAGTCGGCGGGGAGCTGTTTTTT,CASSKVGGELFF,NA,TRBV21-1,TRBJ2-2,NA
TGTGCCAGTCCAACCGTAGATACGCAGTATTTT,CASPTVDTQYF,NA,TRBV6-1,TRBJ2-3,NA
TGCGCCAGCAGCCCGATCGACAGATCTGAAGCTTTCTTT,CASSPIDRSEAFF,few,TRBV5-1,TRBJ1-1,NA
TGTGCCAGTAGTGCCCTCCAAGGGTTAGCTGGGGCCAACGTCCTGACTTTC,CASSALQGLAGANVLTF,NA,TRBV19,TRBJ2-6,NA
TGCGCCAGCAGAGGCGGGGGGGCGGGCACCGGGGAGCTGTTTTTT,CASRGGGAGTGELFF,NA,TRBV4-3,TRBJ2-2,TRBD2
TGTGCCAGCAGTGAAGGAGCGGGAAGGACAGATACGCAGTATTTT,CASSEGAGRTDTQYF,NA,TRBV2,TRBJ2-3,TRBD2
TGTGCCAGCAGCACGAATCCCAATGAGCAGTTCTTC,CASSTNPNEQFF,NA,TRBV28,TRBJ2-1,NA
TGTGCCGGCCGAGACGGGACAGGGGAAACCGGGGAGCTGTTTTTT,CAGRDGTGETGELFF,NA,TRBV28,TRBJ2-2,TRBD1
TGTGCCAGCAGCCGTCCCTCGGGTGTGGGTAAAAACATTCAGTACTTC,CASSRPSGVGKNIQYF,NA,TRBV7-9,TRBJ2-4,NA
TGTGCCAGCAGCCGACAGGGGGGCTTTGAAGCTTTCTTT,CASSRQGGFEAFF,NA,TRBV7-2,TRBJ1-1,TRBD1
TGTGCCAGCAGTTTGGGGTATGGGGGGACCTACGAGCAGTACTTC,CASSLGYGGTYEQYF,NA,TRBV27,TRBJ2-7,NA
TGTGCCAGCAGTTACGTCAGGGCAAATGGCTACACCTTC,CASSYVRANGYTF,few,TRBV6-6,TRBJ1-2,NA
TGTGCCAGCAGTTCCTACAGGAATGAAAAACTGTTTTTT,CASSSYRNEKLFF,NA,TRBV6-1,TRBJ1-4,NA
TGTGCCAGCAGCCCGCCCACGGCAGGGATCTACGAGCAGTACTTC,CASSPPTAGIYEQYF,NA,TRBV7-6,TRBJ2-7,NA
TGTGCCATCAGTGAGTCGAGGAGGGAGGTTCTGCCTGGAAACACCATATATTTT,CAISESRREVLPGNTIYF,NA,TRBV10-3,TRBJ1-3,NA
TGTGCCAGCAGCCCAGGGTTTGGAAATCAGCCCCAGCATTTT,CASSPGFGNQPQHF,NA,TRBV27,TRBJ1-5,NA
TGCAGTGCTAGAATTGGGGACCTGGGGTACTTC,CSARIGDLGYF,NA,TRBV20-1,TRBJ2-7,NA
TGTGCCAGCAGCCGAGGGGGGTCGGACTATGGCTACACCTTC,CASSRGGSDYGYTF,few,TRBV9,TRBJ1-2,NA
TGCGCCAGCAGCTTGGGCTGGACAGGGACGGGAAATGAGCAGTTCTTC,CASSLGWTGTGNEQFF,NA,TRBV5-1,TRBJ2-1,TRBD1
TGTGCCAGCAGCGACGACGGGAGCTCTGGGGCCAACGTCCTGACTTTC,CASSDDGSSGANVLTF,few,TRBV27,TRBJ2-6,NA
TGTGCCAGCTCACCACCGGCCTTACGCTCCTACAATGAGCAGTTCTTC,CASSPPALRSYNEQFF,NA,TRBV18,TRBJ2-1,NA
TGTGCCAGCAGCCCGGAGGAGGGCTACTATGGCTACACCTTC,CASSPEEGYYGYTF,few,TRBV5-4,TRBJ1-2,NA
TGCGCCAGCAGCGCGGCAGGGGGTCCCTACGAGCAGTACTTC,CASSAAGGPYEQYF,NA,TRBV5-1,TRBJ2-7,TRBD1
TGTGCCAGCAGCTTCGGGCCTGGCAATCAGCCCCAGCATTTT,CASSFGPGNQPQHF,NA,TRBV7-4,TRBJ1-5,NA
TGTGCCAGCAGCGTAACAATGTACCAAGAGACCCAGTACTTC,CASSVTMYQETQYF,NA,TRBV9,TRBJ2-5,NA
TGTGCCAGCAGGGCCCAAATTATGAGCTCCTACGAGCAGTACTTC,CASRAQIMSSYEQYF,NA,TRBV27,TRBJ2-7,NA
TGTGCCAGCAGACAGAAGTGGGACTACGTTCGCCCAGATACGCAGTATTTT,CASRQKWDYVRPDTQYF,NA,TRBV7-2,TRBJ2-3,TRBD2
TGTGCCAGCAGTTACGCCGGGGGCACAGATACGCAGTATTTT,CASSYAGGTDTQYF,once,TRBV6-6,TRBJ2-3,NA
TGTGCCAGCAGCTTCACTAGCGGGGGGCACGATACGCAGTATTTT,CASSFTSGGHDTQYF,once,TRBV11-3,TRBJ2-3,TRBD2
TGTGCCAGTACCCCTATCGCTCGCGGGCCCCTCAACACCGGGGAGCTGTTTTTT,CASTPIARGPLNTGELFF,NA,TRBV19,TRBJ2-2,NA
TGTGCCAGCAGTTTAATGGCTAGCGGGGCCATAAGCGAGCAGTACTTC,CASSLMASGAISEQYF,NA,TRBV27,TRBJ2-7,TRBD2
TGTGCCAGCAGCTCCGGGACGTCTAATTCACCCCTCCACTTT,CASSSGTSNSPLHF,NA,TRBV25-1,TRBJ1-6,NA
TGCGCCAGCAGCCTTCTAGGGGAGCTTTACAATGAGCAGTTCTTC,CASSLLGELYNEQFF,NA,TRBV5-1,TRBJ2-1,NA
TGTGCCAGCAGCCCCTCCGCAGGGGTCCTCACCGGGGAGCTGTTTTTT,CASSPSAGVLTGELFF,NA,TRBV7-9,TRBJ2-2,NA
TGTGCCAGCAGTACCACCGGACAGTGGGATTCACCCCTCCACTTT,CASSTTGQWDSPLHF,NA,TRBV6-1,TRBJ1-6,NA
TGCAGCGTTGTAGGGGACAGGGGGCCCCCCAGGCAGTACTTC,CSVVGDRGPPRQYF,NA,TRBV29-1,TRBJ2-7,TRBD1
TGTGCCAGCAGTTTCCTGACAGGGGGCTCCTACGAGCAGTACTTC,CASSFLTGGSYEQYF,NA,TRBV28,TRBJ2-7,TRBD1
TGTGCCAGCAGCCGGTCGGGAAGCAATCAGCCCCAGCATTTT,CASSRSGSNQPQHF,NA,TRBV5-4,TRBJ1-5,NA
TGTGCCAGCAGGGCCCTTACACATACCTACAATGAGCAGTTCTTC,CASRALTHTYNEQFF,NA,TRBV11-2,TRBJ2-1,NA
TGCAGCGTTGCCCAGGGACTAGCGGGAGGATTGGCAGATACGCAGTATTTT,CSVAQGLAGGLADTQYF,NA,TRBV29-1,TRBJ2-3,TRBD2
TGTGCCAGCAGTGGGGTTATGGGGGGCGAGGGAGAGACCCAGTACTTC,CASSGVMGGEGETQYF,NA,TRBV2,TRBJ2-5,NA
TGTGCCAGCAGCTTAGGGGCTGGGGAGACCCAGTACTTC,CASSLGAGETQYF,NA,TRBV7-2,TRBJ2-5,NA
TGTGCCACCCGGCCCTTACAGGGACGCAATCAGCCCCAGCATTTT,CATRPLQGRNQPQHF,few,TRBV19,TRBJ1-5,NA
TGTGCCAGTAGTAGAGGCGACGGAGGGGACTATGGCTACACCTTC,CASSRGDGGDYGYTF,few,TRBV19,TRBJ1-2,NA
TGTGCCAGCAGTTATGAGAGGGTGGCGCAGTATTTT,CASSYERVAQYF,NA,TRBV6-5,TRBJ2-3,NA
TGTGCCAGCAGTTTCGGGACAGGGGGTGGCTACACCTTC,CASSFGTGGGYTF,NA,TRBV27,TRBJ1-2,TRBD1
TGTGCCAGCAGCCGTATGACAGGGAGCTCCTACGAGCAGTACTTC,CASSRMTGSSYEQYF,NA,TRBV7-2,TRBJ2-7,TRBD1
TGCGCCAGCAGCGCACCGGGACAGCGAATAAACTATGGCTACACCTTC,CASSAPGQRINYGYTF,NA,TRBV5-1,TRBJ1-2,TRBD1
TGTGCCAGCAGTTCCTCCGGACAGGAGTACTTC,CASSSSGQEYF,NA,TRBV28,TRBJ2-7,TRBD1
TGCGCCAGCAGCTTGCAGCCTAAATCCTACAATGAGCAGTTCTTC,CASSLQPKSYNEQFF,NA,TRBV5-1,TRBJ2-1,NA
TGTGCCAGCAGCGTAGGATCGGCAGCCTCCTACAATGAGCAGTTCTTC,CASSVGSAASYNEQFF,NA,TRBV9,TRBJ2-1,NA
TGTGCCATCAGTCTAGCGGGAGGGAATACGCAGTATTTT,CAISLAGGNTQYF,once,TRBV10-3,TRBJ2-3,TRBD2
TGTGCCAGCAGCCGGGGTCAAACCTACGAGCAGTACTTC,CASSRGQTYEQYF,NA,TRBV7-7,TRBJ2-7,NA
TGTGCCAGCAGCTTAGGCGGGGGCCCCCAAGAGACCCAGTACTTC,CASSLGGGPQETQYF,few,TRBV7-2,TRBJ2-5,NA
TGTGCCAGCAGCAGAGGACTAGCGGGCTACGAGCAGTACTTC,CASSRGLAGYEQYF,NA,TRBV27,TRBJ2-7,TRBD2
TGTGCCAGCAGCACCCGACTCAGGGGGCACACCGGGGAGCTGTTTTTT,CASSTRLRGHTGELFF,NA,TRBV9,TRBJ2-2,TRBD1
TGTGCCAGTAATGAGATAGCGGGTAAAAACATTCAGTACTTC,CASNEIAGKNIQYF,NA,TRBV19,TRBJ2-4,TRBD2